The next 14 T cell receptor beta chains were all read from a single sample in a study of graft-versus-host responses after intestinal transplantation (dated by TCRdb to about 2021). What this sample's time point label stands for: cells obtained before transplantation from donor or recipient. Their specific antigens are unknown. The library was generated by the immunoSEQ multiplex PCR assay. Imported from immuneACCESS, the table was reduced by TCRdb to in-frame sequences with V and J called. These copies leave out some clones; in studies compared against another copy, an unresolved V gene accounts for under half, and the cause of the remainder is not known. The sample contains over 100,000 clones, 85% to 95% of them found a single time. The ten largest clones represent more than 0.95% of the sample. Sequences were derived from unstimulated CD8+ T cells sorted from spleen or lymph node cells, sampled before transplant. The origin of the receptors is a human donor who was the organ donor for an intestinal transplant.

The chain is built from TRBV4-1 and TRBJ2-3; 9 bases map to TRBD2. CDR1 and CDR2 (germline): MGHRA, YSYEKL. V lost 0 bases, J lost 2 bases, and 6 bases stayed unmatched. This CDR3 spans 17 amino acids. CDR3 sequence: CASSQERLAEITDTQYF. CDR3 nucleotide sequence: TGCGCCAGCAGCCAAGAAAGACTAGCGGAGATCACAGATACGCAGTATTTT.

This chain links TRBV5-4 with TRBJ2-1, with D uncertain. CDR3 length: 11 amino acids. Germline V lookup: CDR1 SGHNT, CDR2 YYREEE (reference sequence). V lost 3 bases to trimming and J lost 9 bases, with 7 bases between them. CDR3 region: CASSSGIEQFF. CDR3 in DNA: TGTGCCAGCAGCTCTGGCATTGAGCAGTTCTTC.

This sequence joins TRBV11-2 and TRBJ2-7; the match to TRBD1 covers 9 bases. The CDR3 has 14 amino acids. V was clipped by 4 bases and J by 6 bases; unmatched bases: 7. Germline CDR1 SGHAT, CDR2 FQNNGV. The CDR3 DNA is TGTGCCAGCAGCTCCTCCGGGACAGGGACCGAGCAGTACTTC. This codes for CASSSSGTGTEQYF. Drawing the rest from reference TRBV11-2 and TRBJ2-7, the complete variable domain is EAGVAQSPRYKIIEKRQSVAFWCNPISGHATLYWYQQILGQGPKLLIQFQNNGVVDDSQLPKDRFSAERLKGVDSTLKIQPAKLEDSAVYLCASSSSGTGTEQYFGPGTRLTVT.

The gene calls are TRBV7-8 and TRBJ2-7; D ambiguous. Germline V lookup: CDR1 SGHVS, CDR2 FQNEAQ. The V and J ends lost 4 bases and 3 bases respectively, with 16 bases between them. There are 15 residues in the CDR3. The CDR3 sequence is CASSSGPTRGYEQYF. The CDR3 bases are TGTGCCAGCAGCTCCGGACCGACCCGAGGCTACGAGCAGTACTTC.

The rearrangement joins TRBV11-2 to TRBJ2-1; possible D gene TRBD2, 5 bases. CDR3 length equals 12 residues. V was pared by 6 bases and J by 8 bases, with 11 bases between. Germline loops: CDR1 SGHAT, CDR2 FQNNGV. The CDR3 sequence: CASRLGGHEQFF. As DNA, the CDR3 is TGTGCCAGCAGGCTCGGCGGGCATGAGCAGTTCTTC. Full variable domain (outside the CDR3, taken from reference TRBV11-2 and TRBJ2-1): EAGVAQSPRYKIIEKRQSVAFWCNPISGHATLYWYQQILGQGPKLLIQFQNNGVVDDSQLPKDRFSAERLKGVDSTLKIQPAKLEDSAVYLCASRLGGHEQFFGPGTRLTVL.

This chain joins TRBV30 and TRBJ2-7; possibly TRBD2 for D (5 bases). V shed 5 bases and J shed 7 bases, with 15 bases lying between them. This CDR3 is built from 12 residues. CDR1 is GTSNPN, CDR2 SVGIG, per germline (reference sequence). The CDR3 is CAWGRTVGEQYF. The CDR3 DNA is TGTGCCTGGGGTCGGACTGTGGGAGAGCAGTACTTC.

This clone was recorded once. The chain combines TRBV19 with TRBJ1-5, with D perhaps TRBD1 (5 bases). V was shortened by 10 bases and J by 1 base, with 14 bases between the two germline ends. The germline V gene has CDR1 LNHDA and CDR2 SQIVND (reference sequence). CDR3 length equals 14 residues. The DNA for the CDR3 is TGTGCCACCAACCCAGGGTACAGCAATCAGCCCCAGCATTTT. Residues: CATNPGYSNQPQHF.

V usage is TRBV7-8 and J usage is TRBJ2-1, with 11 bases that match TRBD2. The V gene's germline CDR1 is SGHVS and CDR2 FQNEAQ. V gave up 8 bases and J gave up 6 bases; unmatched junction bases: 21. CDR3 length equals 19 residues. CDR3 residues: CASCRLRASGRPDRNEQFF. CDR3 coding DNA: TGTGCCAGCTGTCGCTTACGGGCTAGCGGGAGGCCGGATCGCAATGAGCAGTTCTTC.

This chain joins TRBV7-2 and TRBJ1-1, with D possibly matching TRBD1 (5 bases). Trimming stripped 6 bases from V and 3 bases from J, with 11 bases between. CDR1 is SGHTA and CDR2 is FQGNSA in the germline V gene. There are 13 residues in the CDR3. CDR3 amino acids: CASSRQSYTEAFF. CDR3 nucleotides: TGTGCCAGCAGTCGACAGAGCTACACTGAAGCTTTCTTT.

The rearrangement uses TRBV4-1 and TRBJ2-2, with 7 bases lining up with TRBD1. The CDR3 totals 16 residues. CDR1 and CDR2 from the germline V gene are MGHRA and YSYEKL. V shed 4 bases and J 6 bases; nucleotides not matched to a gene: 11. This chain's CDR3 is CASSPVTGQTAGELFF. DNA for the CDR3: TGCGCCAGCAGCCCGGTCACGGGACAGACCGCCGGGGAGCTGTTTTTT.

The chain uses TRBV7-6 and TRBJ2-3; 12 positions match TRBD2. The CDR3 runs to 17 residues. Trimming took 2 bases from V and 4 from J; bases not matched to a gene: 7. The germline gives CDR1 SGHVS, CDR2 FNYEAQ. In DNA form, the CDR3 reads TGTGCCAGCAGCTTAACCCCCCTAGCGGGAGGGGCAGATACGCAGTATTTT. Translated, it gives CASSLTPLAGGADTQYF.

J is TRBJ1-2 and V is TRBV11-3, with 9 bases matching TRBD1. This CDR3 has 14 residues. The germline V gene encodes CDR1 SGHNT and CDR2 YENEEA. V was clipped by 5 bases and J by 2 bases; unmatched bases: 3. DNA for the CDR3: TGTGCCAGCAGCATGGACAGGGGAAACTATGGCTACACCTTC. Amino acids: CASSMDRGNYGYTF.

This chain connects TRBV5-4 to TRBJ2-1, with D unclear. In germline, CDR1 is SGHNT, CDR2 YYREEE (reference sequence). The CDR3 sequence is 14 residues long. Trimming removed 0 bases at V and 8 bases at J, with 12 bases between. The CDR3 coding sequence is TGTGCCAGCAGCTTGGGTCGAGTTATGCATGAGCAGTTCTTC. Translated, it gives CASSLGRVMHEQFF.

As regards this clone: The identical CDR3 is also encoded by other nucleotide sequences in the sample. CDR3 sequence: CASSLGADTQYF. In DNA, the CDR3 is TGTGCCAGCAGCTTAGGGGCTGATACGCAGTATTTT. The rearrangement links TRBV7-6 to TRBJ2-3; no definite D call. Germline V CDR1 and CDR2: SGHVS, FNYEAQ. V lost 1 base and J 6 bases, leaving 5 bases between the germline ends. This CDR3 is built from 12 residues.